A single TCR beta chain is shown here with its context. These data belong to a study of blood T cell repertoires in COVID-19. Across the whole study: Sites in the United States, Italy and Spain provided acute and convalescent COVID-19 samples. Nucleic acid was either cDNA or gDNA, and it came from T cells, B-cell-depleted T cells, or PBMCs.

The assay was immunoSEQ multiplex PCR, and TCRdb's table has in-frame clones only and misses some. The sample has under 300,000 clones, approximately 79% seen once. The V end was cut by 5 bases, the J end by 7 bases, with 14 bases between. Germline V gene lookup returns CDR1 SNHLY and CDR2 FYNNEI. The CDR3 spans 13 residues. V usage is TRBV2 and J usage is TRBJ1-2; D is perhaps TRBD1 (6 bases). Sequencing used peripheral blood. The source of this sequence is a woman of 80 years or more with active or convalescent COVID-19. For the CDR3, the DNA is TGTGCCAGCAGTTCCGGACAGATACTTGGCTACACCTTC. This encodes CASSSGQILGYTF.